This T cell receptor (beta chain) is drawn from a study of response to subunit inactivated influenza vaccine. Study-wide points: Authors suggested each seasonal influenza vaccination recruits few new T cells.

TCRdb re-derived calls from the RT-PCR reads in MiXCR, one entry per CDR3 protein. The data show about 180,000 distinct CDR3 sequences, around 9.2% seen once. The CDR3 contains 16 residues. CDR1 and CDR2 from the germline V gene are SGHVS and FQNEAQ. V lost 1 base and J lost 7, with 17 bases in between. As for this clonotype: Its antigen is unknown.

The rearrangement links TRBV7-8 to TRBJ2-1; D might be TRBD1 (6 bases). The source of this sequence is a man aged 50 or older who received an inactivated influenza vaccine. The material was non-naive T cells sorted from PBMCs, obtained on the day of vaccination. The CDR3 DNA sequence: TGTGCCAGCAGCTTAGGTGGCAGGGGAGTAGGGAATGAGCAGTTCTTC. Protein sequence: CASSLGGRGVGNEQFF.